These 26 T cell receptor beta chains originate from one sample sequenced in a study of tumor and adjacent non-tumor tissue in lung cancer. The library came from three nested PCR rounds adapted from ARM-PCR protocols. TCRdb used MiXCR to reprocess the multiplex PCR reads, holding one entry per CDR3 protein. This sample carries 60,000 to 85,000 distinct CDR3 sequences, around four fifths of them seen once, and the ten largest clones take about an eighth. This sample's RNA came from whole unsorted tissue. Sequenced input: lung tumor tissue. These receptors came from a woman in her forties or fifties with non-small cell lung cancer.

Regarding this clonotype: No conserved phenylalanine or tryptophan is present at the end of the CDR3, so a read error is the likely explanation. The CDR3 is CASIFSGLSNEQYL. The CDR3 DNA reads TGTGCCAGCATCTTTTCGGGACTCTCCAACGAGCAGTACTTA. J is TRBJ2-7 and V is TRBV5-6; weak D call: TRBD2 (6 bases). CDR3 length: 14 amino acids. Germline values: CDR1 SGHDT, CDR2 YYEEEE.

Concerning this clonotype: A much bigger clone sits one base away, suggesting this may be a read error. The chain links TRBV20-1 to TRBJ2-7; 10 bases are a match to TRBD2. The CDR3 covers 15 residues. The ends lost 5 bases at V and 3 bases at J; junction bases unmatched: 10. Germline loops: CDR1 DFQATT, CDR2 SNEGSKA (reference sequence). The CDR3 here is CSAGRQGLASYEQYF. The DNA of the CDR3 is TGCAGTGCTGGCAGACAGGGACTAGCGAGCTACGAGCAGTACTTC.

V is TRBV11-2 and J is TRBJ2-3; D ambiguous. The V gene's germline CDR1 is SGHAT and CDR2 FQNNGV. CDR3 length equals 13 residues. The germline V and J ends were trimmed by 2 bases and 6 bases, with 9 bases remaining between them. DNA of the CDR3: TGTGCCAGCAGCTTACACATGGGGGATACGCAGTATTTT. Translation: CASSLHMGDTQYF.

On this clonotype: An end of the junction differs from the germline gene, which may be a read error. J is TRBJ2-7 and V is TRBV7-8; D is perhaps TRBD1 (6 bases). This CDR3 is 16 amino acids long. CDR1 is SGHVS and CDR2 is FQNEAQ in the germline V gene. CDR3 region: CANSSYRVVSSYEQYF. DNA for the CDR3: TGTGCCAACAGCTCCTACAGGGTAGTAAGCTCCTACGAGCAGTACTTC.

The chain links TRBV6-1 to TRBJ2-7, with D uncertain. The J call could be wrong; TRBJ2-1 is a better fit for the DNA end. Germline CDR1 is MNHNS and CDR2 is SASEGT. This CDR3 has 11 amino acids. The CDR3 spells CASNGPYKQFF. The CDR3 DNA reads TGTGCCAGCAATGGCCCCTACAAGCAGTTCTTC.

Regarding this clonotype: Mismatch with germline at one junction end may stem from a read error. This sequence joins TRBV12-3 or TRBV12-4 and TRBJ1-5; no clear D gene. The CDR3 has 13 amino acids. CDR3 region: CAGSFMRDQSQHF. CDR3 coding DNA: TGTGCCGGCAGTTTCATGAGGGATCAGTCCCAGCATTTT.

Regarding this clonotype: The junction does not match germline at one end; this may be a read error. The chain employs TRBV6-2 or TRBV6-3 and TRBJ2-1, with 11 nucleotides matching TRBD1. The germline gives CDR1 MNHEY, CDR2 SVGEGT. There are 16 residues in the CDR3. The chain's CDR3 is CVSSSGTGGIYNEQFF. The CDR3 DNA reads TGTGTCAGCAGTTCAGGGACAGGGGGAATCTACAATGAGCAGTTCTTC.

Notes on this clonotype: The CDR3 carries no conserved terminal phenylalanine or tryptophan, so it likely arises from a read error. The chain links TRBV6-1 to TRBJ2-3; no clear D. Germline lookup yields CDR1 MNHNS and CDR2 SASEGT. The CDR3 consists of 16 residues. In DNA, the CDR3 is TGTGTCAGCAGTGAAGGAGTAACACTCCCCACAGATACGCAGTATTAT. The encoded protein is CVSSEGVTLPTDTQYY.

Concerning this clonotype: A junction boundary mismatches the germline segment, possibly from a read error. V usage is TRBV12-3 or TRBV12-4 and J usage is TRBJ1-1; possibly TRBD1 for D (6 bases). This CDR3 contains 11 residues. The CDR3 coding sequence is TGTGCTAGCAGTAGGGGGGGTTCAGTTTTCTTT. Translation: CASSRGGSVFF.

A note on this clonotype: The junction does not match germline at one end; this may be a read error. The rearrangement uses TRBV4-2 and TRBJ1-4; 7 bases are shared with TRBD1. CDR3 length: 16 residues. Germline CDR1 LGHNA, CDR2 YNFKEQ. CDR3 nucleotides: TGTACCAGCAGCCCAACACCGGGACAGCTTAATGAAAAACTCTTTTTT. Translating gives CTSSPTPGQLNEKLFF.

This clonotype has a handful of counts. The conserved phenylalanine or tryptophan is not found at the CDR3 terminus, so this likely reflects a read error. It is unclear where the CDR3 begins or ends on the DNA, so no DNA is shown, and the CDR3 is as TCRdb lists it. The V and J genes are TRBV28 and TRBJ1-1; TRBD1 is the table's D call and was not checked against the DNA. Germline V gene data show CDR1 as MDHEN and CDR2 as SYDVKM. The CDR3 spans 15 amino acids, including both terminal residues. The CDR3: CASLTQWGGAVEASL.

Concerning this clonotype: One junction end does not reproduce the germline sequence, and a read error may be involved. The chain joins TRBV4-2 to TRBJ2-1, with D perhaps being TRBD1 or TRBD2 (5 bases each). The germline V gene has CDR1 LGHNA and CDR2 YNFKEQ. CDR3 length: 16 residues. CDR3 nucleotide sequence: TGCGCCAGCAGCCAAACCCGGGGCTACAAAAACAATGAGCAGTTCTTC. As protein: CASSQTRGYKNNEQFF.

CDR3 protein: CASSWAHGVNEQYF. In DNA form, the CDR3 reads TGTGCCAGCAGTTGGGCGCACGGGGTTAACGAGCAGTACTTC. The J gene is TRBJ2-7, the V gene TRBV6-6; a weak D match, TRBD2 (5 bases). This CDR3 contains 14 residues. The germline V and J ends were trimmed by 4 bases and 5 bases, with 15 bases remaining between them. Germline-derived CDR1 and CDR2 are MNHNY and SVGAGI (reference sequence).

In the case of this clonotype: The CDR3 does not close with the conserved phenylalanine or tryptophan, likely indicating a read error. The chain combines TRBV6-5 with TRBJ1-2; D might be TRBD1 (6 bases). The germline V and J ends were trimmed by 0 bases and 8 bases, with 13 bases remaining between them. Looked up from germline, CDR1 is MNHEY and CDR2 is SVGAGI. This CDR3 has 14 amino acids. The CDR3 sequence is CASSYSIRGGGYTC. CDR3 nucleotides: TGTGCCAGCAGTTACTCGATCAGGGGAGGAGGCTACACCTGT.

Worth noting for this clonotype: Being one base from a much bigger clone, this may be a read error. The gene calls are TRBV24-1 and TRBJ2-1; 7 nucleotides agree with TRBD1. The CDR3 length is 11 residues. Germline assignment: CDR1 KGHDR and CDR2 SFDVKD. In DNA, the CDR3 is TGTGCCGCCAGTCAGGGGGATGAGCAGTTCTTC. This codes for CAASQGDEQFF.

This rearrangement joins TRBV29-1 to TRBJ1-1, with D unresolved. CDR3 length: 11 amino acids. The germline V gene has CDR1 SQVTM and CDR2 ANQGSEA. Between the trimmed V and J ends, which lost 8 bases and 6 bases, there was a span of 13 bases. CDR3 DNA sequence: TGCAGCATTGCTCGGCGGTCTGAAGCTTTCTTT. This sequence encodes CSIARRSEAFF. Supplemented by reference TRBV29-1 and TRBJ1-1, the full variable domain reads SAVISQKPSRDICQRGTSLTIQCQVDSQVTMMFWYRQQPGQSLTLIATANQGSEATYESGFVIDKFPISRPNLTFSTLTVSNMSPEDSSIYLCSIARRSEAFFGQGTRLTVV.

The chain combines TRBV6-5 with TRBJ2-7; D might be TRBD1 (6 bases). The CDR3 contains 15 residues. Deletions cut 6 bases from V and 9 bases from J, with 24 bases between. Germline CDR1 MNHEY, CDR2 SVGAGI. The CDR3 region has the DNA TGTGCCAGCAGACGTAGGACAGAGGGGGAAAGCGCGCAGTACTTC. The encoded protein is CASRRRTEGESAQYF.

The CDR3 DNA follows: TGTGCCAGCATTCTCCCTTCTCGGGACTCTGGGGCCAACGTCCTGACTTTC. Amino acids: CASILPSRDSGANVLTF. The chain employs TRBV6-5 and TRBJ2-6; maybe TRBD2 (5 bases). V was pared by 7 bases and J by 0 bases, with 16 bases between. Germline V gene data show CDR1 as MNHEY and CDR2 as SVGAGI. The CDR3 runs to 17 residues.

The chain is built from TRBV11-2 and TRBJ2-3, with 14 bases fitting TRBD2. The CDR3 totals 21 residues. Germline loops: CDR1 SGHAT, CDR2 FQNNGV. Trimming took 9 bases from V and 0 from J; bases not matched to a gene: 20. The CDR3 nucleotides are TGTGCCAGTACTTCTTTAGTTCGGGCGTGGACTAGCGGGAGGAGCACAGATACGCAGTATTTT. Its protein is CASTSLVRAWTSGRSTDTQYF.

This clonotype was detected ten times or more. The chain is built from TRBV28 and TRBJ2-2, with 8 bases matching TRBD1. Germline assignment: CDR1 MDHEN and CDR2 SYDVKM. This CDR3 contains 15 residues. V lost 5 bases, J lost 5 bases, and 7 bases stayed unmatched. CDR3 sequence: CASSRDRGSTGELFF. Here the CDR3 DNA reads TGTGCCAGCAGTCGTGACAGGGGTAGTACCGGGGAGCTGTTTTTT.

This clonotype is termed medium-sized. The chain employs TRBV4-2 and TRBJ1-2; 8 bases fit TRBD1. The V segment lost 0 bases and the J segment 4 bases; nucleotides outside the gene matches: 1. CDR3 length: 14 residues. Germline loops: CDR1 LGHNA, CDR2 YNFKEQ. The CDR3 loop is CASSQEGQAYGYTF. The CDR3 nucleotides read TGTGCCAGCAGCCAAGAGGGACAGGCCTATGGCTACACCTTC.

Notes on this clonotype: Lacking the conserved final phenylalanine or tryptophan, this CDR3 likely reflects a read error. V usage is TRBV10-3 and J usage is TRBJ2-7; D gene ambiguous. Germline assignment: CDR1 ENHRY and CDR2 SYGVKD. This CDR3 comprises 16 residues. CDR3 residues: CAINESVPAEAFEQYL. The CDR3 DNA follows: TGTGCCATCAATGAGTCTGTCCCCGCTGAGGCGTTTGAGCAGTACTTA.

J is TRBJ2-5 and V is TRBV28, with unresolved D. V was shortened by 7 bases and J by 4 bases, with 10 bases between the two germline ends. Germline loops: CDR1 MDHEN, CDR2 SYDVKM. The CDR3 loop spans 12 amino acids. DNA of the CDR3: TGTGCCAGCACCTTAGGTTTAGAGACCCAGTACTTC. Its protein product is CASTLGLETQYF.

The chain uses TRBV4-2 and TRBJ1-2, with D hard to call. The CDR3 spans 12 residues. Germline CDR1 LGHNA, CDR2 YNFKEQ. V was pared by 10 bases and J by 4 bases, with 13 bases between. The CDR3 here is CATSHQRYGYTF. CDR3 in DNA: TGTGCCACCAGTCATCAGCGCTATGGCTACACCTTC.

The chain carries TRBV24-1 and TRBJ1-4; D is perhaps TRBD1 (6 bases). V was pared by 9 bases and J by 8 bases, with 15 bases between. The CDR3 has 13 amino acids. Germline lookup yields CDR1 KGHDR and CDR2 SFDVKD. CDR3 nucleotides: TGTGCCACCCAGGGACGGGGGGCGGAAAAACTGTTTTTT. Encoded protein: CATQGRGAEKLFF.

Points on this clonotype: It is likely a read error, because the conserved phenylalanine at the end of the CDR3 is missing. The V and J genes are TRBV12-3 or TRBV12-4 and TRBJ1-1; no firm D call. The CDR3 is made up of 12 amino acids. V was pared by 6 bases and J by 2 bases, with 7 bases between. The CDR3 protein is CASRYSNTEAFL. CDR3 nucleotides: TGTGCCAGCAGATATAGCAACACTGAAGCTTTCTTG.